This is a list of T cell receptor beta chains from one sample in a study of cytomegalovirus exposure and HLA in healthy donors. Assay: immunoSEQ multiplex PCR; the TCRdb copy retains only in-frame clones and omits some. The sample contains roughly 180,000 clones, 70% to 75% of which appear only once. Sequences were obtained from PBMCs. The receptor source for this set is a male donor in good health and CMV-seronegative. CDR3s include the opening cysteine and the closing phenylalanine or tryptophan. Fields, in order: J gene, D gene, V gene, clone size, CDR3 protein, CDR3 DNA. The D gene is left open where the match is weak. Some rows mark clone size as missing; the rest say once, few, many or name a class of expanded clone.

J: TRBJ2-2; D: TRBD2; V: TRBV4-2; size: -; CDR3: CASSQGYLAGGGELFF; DNA: TGTGCCAGCAGCCAAGGGTACCTAGCGGGGGGCGGGGAACTGTTTTTT
J: TRBJ2-1; D: -; V: TRBV20-1; size: -; CDR3: CSATAYNEQFF; DNA: TGCAGTGCCACAGCCTACAATGAGCAGTTCTTC
J: TRBJ1-1; D: -; V: TRBV19; size: few; CDR3: CASSVAPSATEAFF; DNA: TGTGCCAGTAGCGTAGCCCCCTCAGCCACTGAAGCTTTCTTT
J: TRBJ1-5; D: -; V: TRBV6-6; size: -; CDR3: CASSAINSNQPQHF; DNA: TGTGCCAGCAGTGCTATAAATAGCAATCAGCCCCAGCATTTT
J: TRBJ1-5; D: TRBD1; V: TRBV29-1; size: -; CDR3: CSVGQGGYNQPQHF; DNA: TGCAGCGTAGGACAGGGGGGTTACAATCAGCCCCAGCATTTT
J: TRBJ2-5; D: TRBD1; V: TRBV6-5; size: -; CDR3: CASRIGQGAWETQYF; DNA: TGTGCCAGCAGAATCGGACAGGGGGCTTGGGAGACCCAGTACTTC
J: TRBJ2-1; D: TRBD2; V: TRBV27; size: -; CDR3: CASSFRLAGNEQFF; DNA: TGTGCCAGCAGTTTTAGACTAGCGGGGAATGAGCAGTTCTTC
J: TRBJ1-1; D: -; V: TRBV6-6; size: -; CDR3: CASSYVWEGGEAFF; DNA: TGTGCCAGCAGTTACGTATGGGAGGGGGGCGAAGCTTTCTTT
J: TRBJ2-1; D: TRBD2; V: TRBV6-5; size: -; CDR3: CASSYSASGGRNEQFF; DNA: TGTGCCAGCAGTTACTCGGCTAGCGGGGGGAGGAATGAGCAGTTCTTC
J: TRBJ1-1; D: -; V: TRBV28; size: -; CDR3: CASTLGGWNTEAFF; DNA: TGTGCCAGCACTTTAGGGGGGTGGAACACTGAAGCTTTCTTT
J: TRBJ2-7; D: TRBD1; V: TRBV13; size: -; CDR3: CASSLGDRLSSYEQYF; DNA: TGTGCCAGCAGCTTAGGGGACAGGTTGAGCTCCTACGAGCAGTACTTC
J: TRBJ2-7; D: -; V: TRBV7-6; size: -; CDR3: CASSLGARAYEQYF; DNA: TGTGCCAGCAGCTTAGGGGCCAGAGCCTACGAGCAGTACTTC
J: TRBJ1-2; D: -; V: TRBV30; size: -; CDR3: CAWTMGGDGYTF; DNA: TGTGCCTGGACTATGGGAGGAGATGGCTACACCTTC
J: TRBJ1-2; D: TRBD1; V: TRBV25-1; size: -; CDR3: CASSDTQGQAGVGYTF; DNA: TGTGCCAGCAGTGATACCCAGGGACAGGCGGGCGTCGGCTACACCTTC
J: TRBJ1-2; D: TRBD1; V: TRBV4-3; size: -; CDR3: CASSQQGADYGYTF; DNA: TGCGCCAGCAGCCAACAGGGGGCAGACTATGGCTACACCTTC
J: TRBJ1-5; D: TRBD1; V: TRBV6-5; size: -; CDR3: CASSLDRALPNQPQHF; DNA: TGTGCCAGCAGTTTGGACAGGGCATTACCGAATCAGCCCCAGCATTTT
J: TRBJ2-7; D: -; V: TRBV4-3; size: once; CDR3: CASSQDEGSYEQYF; DNA: TGCGCCAGCAGCCAAGATGAGGGTTCCTACGAGCAGTACTTC
J: TRBJ1-6; D: -; V: TRBV7-2; size: -; CDR3: CASSLGAGYSYNSPLHF; DNA: TGTGCCAGCAGCTTAGGCGCAGGATACTCCTATAATTCACCCCTCCACTTT
J: TRBJ1-6; D: -; V: TRBV5-1; size: -; CDR3: CASSLDPGMNSPLHF; DNA: TGCGCCAGCAGCTTGGATCCAGGGATGAATTCACCCCTCCACTTT
J: TRBJ1-2; D: -; V: TRBV9; size: -; CDR3: CASSVGPGENYGYTF; DNA: TGTGCCAGCAGCGTAGGTCCGGGGGAAAACTATGGCTACACCTTC
J: TRBJ1-5; D: -; V: TRBV4-2; size: -; CDR3: CASSQVPGELNQPQHF; DNA: TGTGCCAGCAGCCAAGTTCCGGGGGAACTCAATCAGCCCCAGCATTTT
J: TRBJ2-7; D: -; V: TRBV9; size: -; CDR3: CASSVGQGLYEQYF; DNA: TGTGCCAGCAGCGTAGGGCAGGGCCTCTACGAGCAGTACTTC
J: TRBJ1-1; D: -; V: TRBV6-1; size: few; CDR3: CASSEQKNTEAFF; DNA: TGTGCCAGCAGTGAACAGAAGAACACTGAAGCTTTCTTT
J: TRBJ1-1; D: -; V: TRBV30; size: -; CDR3: CAWSVDWGLGSEAFF; DNA: TGTGCCTGGAGTGTAGACTGGGGATTGGGGAGTGAAGCTTTCTTT
J: TRBJ2-1; D: TRBD1; V: TRBV7-9; size: -; CDR3: CASSPRQGEVNEQFF; DNA: TGTGCCAGCAGCCCCCGACAGGGAGAGGTCAATGAGCAGTTCTTC
J: TRBJ2-5; D: -; V: TRBV25-1; size: -; CDR3: CASSENLGGVETQYF; DNA: TGTGCCAGCAGTGAAAACCTAGGAGGTGTGGAGACCCAGTACTTC
J: TRBJ2-1; D: TRBD2; V: TRBV7-8; size: -; CDR3: CASKKREGLNEQFF; DNA: TGTGCCAGCAAGAAGCGGGAGGGCCTCAATGAGCAGTTCTTC
J: TRBJ2-1; D: TRBD2; V: TRBV6-5; size: -; CDR3: CASSPGTNLYNEQFF; DNA: TGTGCCAGCAGCCCCGGGACTAACCTATACAATGAGCAGTTCTTC
J: TRBJ1-5; D: -; V: TRBV12-5; size: -; CDR3: CASGLRITGRNQPQHF; DNA: TGTGCTAGTGGTTTGCGGATTACAGGGCGTAATCAGCCCCAGCATTTT
J: TRBJ1-1; D: -; V: TRBV9; size: once; CDR3: CASRRQNTEAFF; DNA: TGTGCCAGCAGGAGACAGAACACTGAAGCTTTCTTT
J: TRBJ1-5; D: -; V: TRBV28; size: once; CDR3: CASRSGGAGNQPQHF; DNA: TGTGCCAGCAGATCGGGGGGGGCAGGCAATCAGCCCCAGCATTTT
J: TRBJ1-5; D: TRBD1; V: TRBV6-1; size: -; CDR3: CASRLGGAKAQHF; DNA: TGTGCCAGCAGGTTAGGGGGCGCCAAGGCCCAGCATTTT
J: TRBJ1-6; D: -; V: TRBV9; size: -; CDR3: CASSVDQDYNSPLHF; DNA: TGTGCCAGCAGCGTAGATCAGGACTATAATTCACCCCTCCACTTT
J: TRBJ2-3; D: TRBD2; V: TRBV9; size: -; CDR3: CASSVTSGFTDTQYF; DNA: TGTGCCAGCAGCGTAACTAGCGGATTCACAGATACGCAGTATTTT
J: TRBJ2-1; D: -; V: TRBV19; size: -; CDR3: CATGWGTNEQFF; DNA: TGTGCCACGGGGTGGGGGACAAATGAGCAGTTCTTC
J: TRBJ2-1; D: -; V: TRBV5-1; size: once; CDR3: CASSPFRAYNEQFF; DNA: TGCGCCAGCAGCCCCTTCCGGGCCTACAATGAGCAGTTCTTC
J: TRBJ1-3; D: -; V: TRBV6-5; size: once; CDR3: CASSYSGGYSGNTIYF; DNA: TGTGCCAGCAGTTACTCAGGCGGATACTCTGGAAACACCATATATTTT
J: TRBJ2-3; D: TRBD2; V: TRBV6-5; size: -; CDR3: CASRDSGGADTQYF; DNA: TGTGCCAGCCGCGATAGCGGGGGGGCAGATACGCAGTATTTT
J: TRBJ1-2; D: TRBD1; V: TRBV28; size: few; CDR3: CASSLVLTGNYGYTF; DNA: TGTGCCAGCAGTTTAGTCCTGACAGGGAACTATGGCTACACCTTC
J: TRBJ2-6; D: -; V: TRBV6-1; size: -; CDR3: CASKLSGANVLTF; DNA: TGTGCCAGCAAGCTCTCTGGGGCCAACGTCCTGACTTTC
J: TRBJ1-5; D: -; V: TRBV30; size: -; CDR3: CAWSVRESQPQHF; DNA: TGTGCCTGGAGTGTGCGGGAAAGTCAGCCCCAGCATTTT
J: TRBJ1-5; D: TRBD1; V: TRBV6-5; size: -; CDR3: CASSRGQGFGQPQHF; DNA: TGTGCCAGCAGTCGGGGACAGGGTTTCGGGCAGCCCCAGCATTTT
J: TRBJ2-7; D: -; V: TRBV2; size: -; CDR3: CASSSEEYSYEQYF; DNA: TGTGCCAGCAGCTCCGAGGAGTACTCCTACGAGCAGTACTTC
J: TRBJ2-2; D: TRBD2; V: TRBV28; size: -; CDR3: CASSARGLAGGRTGELFF; DNA: TGTGCCAGCAGTGCCAGGGGACTAGCGGGAGGGCGAACCGGGGAGCTGTTTTTT
J: TRBJ1-2; D: -; V: TRBV30; size: -; CDR3: CASRTGYGYTF; DNA: TGTGCCTCAAGGACTGGCTATGGCTACACCTTC
J: TRBJ1-2; D: -; V: TRBV2; size: -; CDR3: CASTFGGSDYGYTF; DNA: TGTGCCAGCACCTTTGGAGGGAGCGACTATGGCTACACCTTC
J: TRBJ2-1; D: -; V: TRBV29-1; size: -; CDR3: CSVEGTLLRTNEQFF; DNA: TGCAGCGTTGAAGGTACGCTCCTCAGAACCAATGAGCAGTTCTTC